The text below deals with one T cell receptor beta chain. No antigen is known for it. The same CDR3 arises from other DNA sequences in this sample as well. The table came from immunoSEQ multiplex PCR; TCRdb's copy has only in-frame clones and leaves some out. The sample lists around 1.1 million clones, approximately 77% seen once, with 0.89% in the top ten. This record belongs to a study of shared clonotypes between healthy human individuals. V dropped 1 base and J dropped 5 bases, with 4 bases sitting between them. Germline lookup yields CDR1 SEHNR and CDR2 FQNEAQ (reference sequence). The CDR3 is 12 amino acids. General study findings and limits: Clonotype sharing across donors was expected to vary with sequencing depth.

The sample comprised memory CD4+ T cells from PBMCs. Specified subset: CD45RA-negative fraction. The clonotype comes from a man younger than 35 in good health. Some clones in this sample may be carry-over from other donors' samples. The chain has TRBV7-9 and TRBJ2-3; D is ambiguous. DNA of the CDR3: TGTGCCAGCAGCTTAGAGGGAGATACGCAGTATTTT. Amino acid sequence: CASSLEGDTQYF. Complete variable domain (other parts from reference TRBV7-9 and TRBJ2-3): DTGVSQNPRHKITKRGQNVTFRCDPISEHNRLYWYRQTLGQGPEFLTYFQNEAQLEKSRLLSDRFSAERPKGSFSTLEIQRTEQGDSAMYLCASSLEGDTQYFGPGTRLTVL.